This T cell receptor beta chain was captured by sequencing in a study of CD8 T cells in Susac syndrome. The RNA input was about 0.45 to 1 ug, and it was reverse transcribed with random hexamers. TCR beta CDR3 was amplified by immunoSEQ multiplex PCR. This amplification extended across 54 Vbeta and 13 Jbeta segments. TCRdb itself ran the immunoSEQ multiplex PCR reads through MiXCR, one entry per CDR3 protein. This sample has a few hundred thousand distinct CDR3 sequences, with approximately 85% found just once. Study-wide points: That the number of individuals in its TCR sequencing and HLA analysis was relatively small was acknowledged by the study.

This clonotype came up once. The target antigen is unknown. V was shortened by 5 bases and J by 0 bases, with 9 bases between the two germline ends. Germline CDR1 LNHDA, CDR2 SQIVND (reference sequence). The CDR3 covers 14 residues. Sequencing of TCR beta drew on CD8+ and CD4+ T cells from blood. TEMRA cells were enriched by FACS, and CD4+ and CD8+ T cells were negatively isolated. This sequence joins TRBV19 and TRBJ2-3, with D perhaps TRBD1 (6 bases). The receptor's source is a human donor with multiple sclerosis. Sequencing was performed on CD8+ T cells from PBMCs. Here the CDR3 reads CASSAGQSTDTQYF. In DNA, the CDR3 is TGTGCCAGTAGTGCTGGACAGAGCACAGATACGCAGTATTTT.